The clone carrying this T cell receptor (beta chain) was seen ten or more times. Its antigen is not identified. No treatment of any kind had been given to any patient before thyroid surgery. The ends were cut back, 4 bases at V and 0 bases at J, with 7 bases in the middle. This CDR3 is built from 15 residues. Per the germline V gene, CDR1 is MRHNA and CDR2 is SNTAGT. Methods used by the authors: The study took CDR3 differences across clinicopathological groups and made a distant-metastasis classifier for papillary thyroid cancer from them. TCRdb reanalyzed the PCR reads with MiXCR. TCRdb, not the authors, supplied the V and J calls. The top ten hold 4% to 6% of the sample, which has 20,000 to 30,000 clones, approximately 12% seen once. These data come from a study of metastatic and nonmetastatic thyroid tumors. Study as a whole: From malignant and benign thyroid patients, repertoires in blood and in tumor or nodule tissue were compared.

Study-wide results and caveats: It was reportedly found that TCR beta diversity was significantly higher in malignant thyroid tumors than in benign nodules, a difference seen in both blood and tumor samples.

This TCR came from a female donor with papillary thyroid cancer or a benign thyroid nodule (not recorded which). Some clones in this sample may be carry-over from other donors' samples. The sequenced sample was blood. The chain combines TRBV6-4 with TRBJ2-6; D is unclear. In nucleotides, the CDR3 is TGTGCCAGCAGTGCCGCGAACTCTGGGGCCAACGTCCTGACTTTC. This encodes CASSAANSGANVLTF.